Below, 7 T cell receptor beta chains from the same sample are listed, as sequenced in a study of blood T cell repertoires in COVID-19. Sequencing used immunoSEQ multiplex PCR; TCRdb keeps in-frame clones, though not all of them. The data contain about 130,000 clones, about four fifths of them seen just once; the ten biggest clones take up roughly 9%. The source material was peripheral blood. These receptors originate from a woman aged 60 to 75 with active or convalescent COVID-19.

This chain joins TRBV28 and TRBJ2-3; the match to TRBD2 covers 7 bases. Per germline, CDR1 MDHEN and CDR2 SYDVKM. After removal of 8 bases from V and 0 bases from J, the junction contained 5 bases not matched to a gene. The CDR3 is 14 amino acids. CDR3 sequence: CASGRAGSTDTQYF. For the CDR3, the DNA is TGTGCCAGCGGGAGAGCGGGAAGCACAGATACGCAGTATTTT. Full variable domain (remainder filled in from reference TRBV28 and TRBJ2-3): DVKVTQSSRYLVKRTGEKVFLECVQDMDHENMFWYRQDPGLGLRLIYFSYDVKMKEKGDIPEGYSVSREKKERFSLILESASTNQTSMYLCASGRAGSTDTQYFGPGTRLTVL.

Ten or more counts support this clone. V usage is TRBV19 and J usage is TRBJ2-1; 14 bases fit TRBD2. This CDR3 region has 16 residues. Germline CDR1 LNHDA, CDR2 SQIVND (reference sequence). The V segment lost 7 bases and the J segment 9 bases; nucleotides outside the gene matches: 11. The CDR3 DNA sequence: TGTGCCAGTACGCCGCGTGGGACTAGCGGGAGTATTGAGCAGTTCTTC. Translated, it gives CASTPRGTSGSIEQFF. Supplemented by reference TRBV19 and TRBJ2-1, the full variable domain reads DGGITQSPKYLFRKEGQNVTLSCEQNLNHDAMYWYRQDPGQGLRLIYYSQIVNDFQKGDIAEGYSVSREKKESFPLTVTSAQKNPTAFYLCASTPRGTSGSIEQFFGPGTRLTVL.

The gene calls are TRBV27 and TRBJ1-5; 7 bases fit TRBD1. This CDR3 is 16 amino acids long. Germline CDR1 MNHEY, CDR2 SMNVEV (reference sequence). The junction had 9 bases not matched to a gene; V was cut back by 6 bases and J by 1 base. The CDR3 reads CASRPTTTGSNQPQHF. CDR3 in DNA: TGTGCCAGCAGACCTACGACGACAGGGAGCAATCAGCCCCAGCATTTT.

CDR3 bases: TGTGCCAGCAGCTTAGTCGATCGGGACAGTGCTTACGGAAACACCATATATTTT. Encoded protein: CASSLVDRDSAYGNTIYF. This chain joins TRBV7-9 and TRBJ1-3; 7 nucleotides agree with TRBD1. V lost 1 base to trimming and J lost 4 bases; unmatched junction nucleotides: 13. This CDR3 contains 18 residues. Germline CDR1 SEHNR, CDR2 FQNEAQ (reference sequence).

This clone was recorded once. J is TRBJ2-1 and V is TRBV3-1 (or the pseudogene TRBV3-2); D gene ambiguous. The CDR3 has 14 residues. V shed 1 base and J shed 7 bases, with 11 bases lying between them. Germline loops: CDR1 LGHDT, CDR2 YNNKEL (reference sequence). In DNA, the CDR3 is TGTGCCAGCAGCCAAGGGAGAGTTTCTAATGAGCAGTTCTTC. Translating it yields CASSQGRVSNEQFF.

The count of this clone is one. The chain couples TRBV5-1 to TRBJ1-5, with D unclear. V was pared by 0 bases and J by 2 bases, with 6 bases between. Germline CDR1 is SGHRS and CDR2 is YFSETQ. The CDR3 is 14 residues long. The CDR3 DNA sequence: TGCGCCAGCAGCTTGGACTCGGGCAATCAGCCCCAGCATTTT. Translated: CASSLDSGNQPQHF.

Written as DNA, the CDR3 is TGTGCCAGTAGTCTTCGGGGGGACACAGGTACTACTAACTATGGCTACACCTTC. Translated, it gives CASSLRGDTGTTNYGYTF. This rearrangement joins TRBV19 to TRBJ1-2, with D maybe TRBD1 (6 bases). Germline V gives CDR1 LNHDA, CDR2 SQIVND (reference sequence). This CDR3 has 18 residues. V was shortened by 5 bases and J by 0 bases, with 22 bases between the two germline ends.